The subject of this entry is one T cell receptor (beta chain). CDR1 and CDR2 from the germline V gene are MNHEY and SVGAGI. V dropped 2 bases and J dropped 6 bases, with 11 bases sitting between them. The CDR3 is made up of 13 amino acids. The record originates from a study of control samples from healthy donors and cancer patients. The repertoire was sequenced with immunoSEQ multiplex PCR; TCRdb's copy has only in-frame clones and lacks some. The table includes 170,000 or so clones, 90% to 95% detected once. This clonotype was sampled from a woman under 30 in good health. The rearrangement joins TRBV6-5 to TRBJ2-7, with D tentatively TRBD1 (6 bases). The sample taken for sequencing was blood. The DNA for the CDR3 is TGTGCCAGCAGTTACGGCAGGGGCGGCGAGCAGTACTTC. Its translation: CASSYGRGGEQYF.